This is a list of T cell receptor beta chains from one sample in a study of shared clonotypes between healthy human individuals. The protocol was immunoSEQ multiplex PCR, while the TCRdb copy is restricted to in-frame clones and leaves out a portion. Among roughly 1,000,000 clones listed, about 84% were seen once. What was sequenced was memory CD4+ T cells from PBMCs. Source of these receptors: a man between 18 and 29 years old in good health. Some clones in this sample may be carry-over from other donors' samples. Each CDR3 is given with its conserved first and last residue. The D gene is left open where the match is weak. Some rows have no size entry. The others give once, few or many, or a class for an expanded clone.

clone_size d_call j_call v_call cdr3_aa cdr3_nt
. TRBD2 TRBJ2-7 TRBV10-1 CASSEGLAGFEQYF TGCGCCAGCAGTGAGGGACTAGCGGGATTCGAGCAGTACTTC
. TRBD2 TRBJ2-1 TRBV7-2 CASSLTGRAYNEQFF TGTGCCAGCAGCTTAACGGGGAGGGCCTACAATGAGCAGTTCTTC
. . TRBJ1-2 TRBV6-1 CASIALGTPLYGYTF TGTGCCAGCATAGCCCTGGGGACACCACTTTATGGCTACACCTTC
. . TRBJ1-1 TRBV5-1 CASNGGLENTEAFF TGCGCCTCCAATGGAGGCTTAGAGAACACTGAAGCTTTCTTT
. TRBD1 TRBJ1-1 TRBV29-1 CSVRTGGGGMNTEAFF TGCAGCGTTCGGACAGGGGGGGGAGGCATGAACACTGAAGCTTTCTTT
once . TRBJ1-3 TRBV5-4 CASSLVGSTSGNTIYF TGTGCCAGCAGCTTGGTAGGCAGTACCTCTGGAAACACCATATATTTT
. . TRBJ1-1 TRBV4-1 CASSQASAGSAEAFF TGCGCCAGCAGCCAAGCGTCGGCAGGGTCGGCTGAAGCTTTCTTT
. . TRBJ2-1 TRBV28 CASSSEGSYNEQFF TGTGCCAGCAGTTCAGAGGGCTCCTACAATGAGCAGTTCTTC
. . TRBJ1-1 TRBV28 CASTVVGLTGNTEAFF TGTGCCAGCACAGTAGTTGGATTAACGGGGAACACTGAAGCTTTCTTT
once . TRBJ1-5 TRBV27 CASSQRGPDRRGNQPQHF TGTGCCAGCAGTCAGCGGGGGCCCGACAGGAGAGGCAATCAGCCCCAGCATTTT
. . TRBJ2-3 TRBV29-1 CSGSGYPRPDTQYF TGCAGCGGCTCAGGCTACCCTCGGCCAGATACGCAGTATTTT
. . TRBJ2-5 TRBV30 CAWSAGIGSQYF TGTGCCTGGAGTGCAGGGATTGGGTCCCAGTACTTC
. TRBD2 TRBJ2-1 TRBV10-3 CATGGGLAGDDEQFF TGTGCCACCGGGGGTGGACTAGCGGGAGATGATGAGCAGTTCTTC
many TRBD1 TRBJ2-7 TRBV5-1 CASSLSGTGVYEQYF TGCGCCAGCAGCTTGTCTGGGACAGGGGTCTACGAGCAGTACTTC
once . TRBJ1-1 TRBV30 CAWSKRGDGTEAFF TGTGCCTGGAGTAAAAGGGGCGACGGCACTGAAGCTTTCTTT
. . TRBJ1-5 TRBV4-1 CASSQGQAMAGIQPQHF TGCGCCAGCAGCCAAGGACAGGCGATGGCCGGCATTCAGCCCCAGCATTTT
. . TRBJ2-1 TRBV29-1 CSVGGMYSNEQFF TGCAGCGTTGGTGGGATGTATTCCAATGAGCAGTTCTTC
. . TRBJ2-6 TRBV12-5 CASGLVLGSGANVLTF TGTGCTAGTGGTTTGGTATTGGGCTCTGGGGCCAACGTCCTGACTTTC
. . TRBJ2-1 TRBV7-9 CASSLRGRQGRDEQFF TGTGCCAGCAGCCTCCGCGGGAGACAGGGTAGGGATGAGCAGTTCTTC
. . TRBJ2-1 TRBV5-1 CASSGVAVRSNEQFF TGCGCCAGCAGCGGGGTAGCAGTCCGAAGCAATGAGCAGTTCTTC
. . TRBJ2-7 TRBV20-1 CSAKSRNEQYF TGCAGTGCTAAATCACGGAACGAGCAGTACTTC
. TRBD1 TRBJ2-7 TRBV2 CASKAQGSSYEQYF TGTGCCAGCAAAGCACAGGGGAGCTCCTACGAGCAGTACTTC
. . TRBJ1-1 TRBV7-8 CASSGRQFMNTEAFF TGTGCCAGCAGCGGCCGACAGTTCATGAACACTGAAGCTTTCTTT
. . TRBJ2-7 TRBV19 CASSTELGEQYF TGTGCCAGTAGTACCGAACTCGGCGAGCAGTACTTC